This T cell receptor (beta chain) appears in the sequencing data of a study of CD8+ T cells in alopecia areata. Study observations and caveats: Among the cells sequenced in scalp samples are also the resident alphabeta T cells of normal skin. Higher clonality than in normal scalp was seen in lesional scalp, especially alopecia totalis/universalis.

This clone was picked up many times. Its antigen is not identified. TCR sequencing used cDNA made by reverse transcription of extracted RNA. Sequenced by immunoSEQ multiplex PCR; TCRdb stores in-frame clones only, minus some. The sample yields about 200,000 clones, roughly 50% seen once. The specimen was CD8+ T cells sorted from blood. This TCR was sampled from a human donor in good health.

The CDR3 loop reads CASSQGASGIQYF. The CDR3 DNA is TGTGCCAGCAGCCAGGGGGCGAGTGGCATTCAGTACTTC. The rearrangement joins TRBV9 to TRBJ2-4, with TRBD1 matching over 8 bases. Germline assignment: CDR1 SGDLS and CDR2 YYNGEE. The V segment lost 4 bases and the J segment 9 bases; nucleotides outside the gene matches: 6. This CDR3 comprises 13 residues.